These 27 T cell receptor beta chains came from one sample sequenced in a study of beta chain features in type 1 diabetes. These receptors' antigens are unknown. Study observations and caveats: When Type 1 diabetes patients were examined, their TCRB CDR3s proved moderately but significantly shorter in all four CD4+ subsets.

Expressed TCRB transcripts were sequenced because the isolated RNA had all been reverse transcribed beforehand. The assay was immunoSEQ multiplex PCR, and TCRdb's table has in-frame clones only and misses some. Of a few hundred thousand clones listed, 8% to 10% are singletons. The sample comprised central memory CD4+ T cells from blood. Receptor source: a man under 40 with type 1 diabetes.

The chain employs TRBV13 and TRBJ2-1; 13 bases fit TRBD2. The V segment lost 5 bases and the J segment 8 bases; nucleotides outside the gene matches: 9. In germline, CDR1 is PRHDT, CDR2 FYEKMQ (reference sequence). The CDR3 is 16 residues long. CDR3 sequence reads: CASSKTSGRWVDEQFF. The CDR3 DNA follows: TGTGCCAGCAGCAAGACTAGCGGGAGGTGGGTAGATGAGCAGTTCTTC.

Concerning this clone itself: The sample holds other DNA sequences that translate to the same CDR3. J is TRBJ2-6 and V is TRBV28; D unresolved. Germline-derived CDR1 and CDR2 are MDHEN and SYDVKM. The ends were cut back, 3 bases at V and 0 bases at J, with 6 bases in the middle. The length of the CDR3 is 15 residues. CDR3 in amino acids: CASSLDSSGANVLTF. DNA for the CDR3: TGTGCCAGCAGTTTGGATAGCTCTGGGGCCAACGTCCTGACTTTC. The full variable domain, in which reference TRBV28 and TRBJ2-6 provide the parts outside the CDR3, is DVKVTQSSRYLVKRTGEKVFLECVQDMDHENMFWYRQDPGLGLRLIYFSYDVKMKEKGDIPEGYSVSREKKERFSLILESASTNQTSMYLCASSLDSSGANVLTFGAGSRLTVL.

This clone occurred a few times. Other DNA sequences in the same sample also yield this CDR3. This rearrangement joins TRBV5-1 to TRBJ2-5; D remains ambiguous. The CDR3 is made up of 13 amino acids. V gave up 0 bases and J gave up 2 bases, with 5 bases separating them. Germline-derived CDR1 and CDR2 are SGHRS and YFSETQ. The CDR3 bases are TGCGCCAGCAGCTTGGAGGCTCAAGAGACCCAGTACTTC. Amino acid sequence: CASSLEAQETQYF.

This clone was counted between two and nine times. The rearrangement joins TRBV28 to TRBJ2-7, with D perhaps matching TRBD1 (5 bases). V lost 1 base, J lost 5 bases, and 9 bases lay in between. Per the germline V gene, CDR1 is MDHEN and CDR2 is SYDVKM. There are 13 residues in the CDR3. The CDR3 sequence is CASSLSGRDEQYF. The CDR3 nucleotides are TGTGCCAGCAGTTTATCCGGCAGGGACGAGCAGTACTTC.

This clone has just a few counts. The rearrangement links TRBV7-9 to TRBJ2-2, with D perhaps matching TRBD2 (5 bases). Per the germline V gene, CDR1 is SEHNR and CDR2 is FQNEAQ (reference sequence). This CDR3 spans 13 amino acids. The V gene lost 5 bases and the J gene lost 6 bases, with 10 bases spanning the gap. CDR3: CASSAGGSGELFF. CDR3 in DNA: TGTGCCAGCAGCGCCGGAGGCTCCGGGGAGCTGTTTTTT.

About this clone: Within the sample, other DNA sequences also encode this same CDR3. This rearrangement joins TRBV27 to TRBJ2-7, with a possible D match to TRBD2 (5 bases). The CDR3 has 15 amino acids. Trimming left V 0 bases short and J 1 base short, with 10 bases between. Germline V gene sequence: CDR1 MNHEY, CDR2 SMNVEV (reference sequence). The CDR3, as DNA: TGTGCCAGCAGTTTATCTCCGGGGTTGTCCTACGAGCAGTACTTC. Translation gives CASSLSPGLSYEQYF.

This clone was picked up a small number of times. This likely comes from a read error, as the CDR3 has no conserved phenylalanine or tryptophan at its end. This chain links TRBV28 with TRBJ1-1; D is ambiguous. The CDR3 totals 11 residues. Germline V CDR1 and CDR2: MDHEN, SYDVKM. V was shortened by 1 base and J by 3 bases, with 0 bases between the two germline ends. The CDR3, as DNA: TGTGCCAGCAGTTTATACACTGAAGCTTTCCTT. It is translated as CASSLYTEAFL.

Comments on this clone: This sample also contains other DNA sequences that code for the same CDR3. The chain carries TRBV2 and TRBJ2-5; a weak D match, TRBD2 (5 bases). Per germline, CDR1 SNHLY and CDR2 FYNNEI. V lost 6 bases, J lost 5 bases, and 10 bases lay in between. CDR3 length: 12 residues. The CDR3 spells CASRGDQETQYF. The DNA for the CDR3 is TGTGCCAGCAGGGGAGATCAGGAGACCCAGTACTTC.

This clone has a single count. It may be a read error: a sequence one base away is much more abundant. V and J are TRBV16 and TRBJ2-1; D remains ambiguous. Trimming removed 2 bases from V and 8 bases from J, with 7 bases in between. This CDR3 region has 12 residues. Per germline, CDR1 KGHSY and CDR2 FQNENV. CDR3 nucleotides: TGTGCCAGCAGCCAACGCGCAGATGAGCAGTTCTTC. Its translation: CASSQRADEQFF.

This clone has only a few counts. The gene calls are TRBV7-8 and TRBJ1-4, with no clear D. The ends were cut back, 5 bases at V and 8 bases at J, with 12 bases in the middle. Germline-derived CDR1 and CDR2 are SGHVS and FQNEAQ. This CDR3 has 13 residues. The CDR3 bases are TGTGCCAGCAGCCCCGAGCTTGGGGAAAAACTGTTTTTT. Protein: CASSPELGEKLFF.

The CDR3 region is CASSMTGGGGNQPQHF. The CDR3 DNA reads TGTGCCAGCAGCATGACAGGGGGAGGCGGCAATCAGCCCCAGCATTTT. The gene calls are TRBV5-4 and TRBJ1-5; 9 nucleotides line up with TRBD1. V trimming: 4 bases; J trimming: 2 bases; junction bases outside the gene matches: 7. The CDR3 length is 16 residues. The germline CDR1 and CDR2 sequences are SGHNT and YYREEE (reference sequence).

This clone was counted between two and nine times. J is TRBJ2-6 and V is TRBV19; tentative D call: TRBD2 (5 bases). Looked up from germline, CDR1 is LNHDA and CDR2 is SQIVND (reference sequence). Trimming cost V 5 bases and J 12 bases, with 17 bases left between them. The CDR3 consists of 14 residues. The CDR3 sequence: CASSAEVGLGVLTF. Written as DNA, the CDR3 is TGTGCCAGTAGTGCGGAGGTGGGTCTAGGCGTCCTGACTTTC.

In DNA form, the CDR3 reads TGTGCCAGCAGTGCGACTGGGCCCCAAGAGACCCAGTACTTC. It codes for CASSATGPQETQYF. The rearrangement uses TRBV6-6 and TRBJ2-5, with D uncertain. The germline V gene has CDR1 MNHNY and CDR2 SVGAGI (reference sequence). The CDR3 totals 14 residues. Trimming took 5 bases from V and 1 from J, leaving 11 bases between them.

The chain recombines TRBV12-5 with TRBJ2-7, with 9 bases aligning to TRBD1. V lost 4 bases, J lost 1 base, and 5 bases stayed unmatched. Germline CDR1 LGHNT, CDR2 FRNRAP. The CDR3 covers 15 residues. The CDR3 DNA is TGTGCTAGTGGTTCAGGGACAGGGAATTCCTACGAGCAGTACTTC. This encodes CASGSGTGNSYEQYF.

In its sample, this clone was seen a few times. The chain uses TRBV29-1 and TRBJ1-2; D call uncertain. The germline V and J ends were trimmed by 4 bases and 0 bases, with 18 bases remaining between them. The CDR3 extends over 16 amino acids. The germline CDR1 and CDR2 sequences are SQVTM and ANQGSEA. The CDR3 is CSVAARESRANYGYTF. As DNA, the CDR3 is TGCAGCGTTGCCGCTCGGGAGTCAAGAGCTAACTATGGCTACACCTTC.

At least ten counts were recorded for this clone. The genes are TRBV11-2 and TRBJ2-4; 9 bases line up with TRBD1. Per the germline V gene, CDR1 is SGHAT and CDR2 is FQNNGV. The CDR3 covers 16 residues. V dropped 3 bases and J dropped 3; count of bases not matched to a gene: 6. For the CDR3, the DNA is TGTGCCAGCAGCTTCGGGACAGGGAGGGTCAAAAACATTCAGTACTTC. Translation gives CASSFGTGRVKNIQYF.

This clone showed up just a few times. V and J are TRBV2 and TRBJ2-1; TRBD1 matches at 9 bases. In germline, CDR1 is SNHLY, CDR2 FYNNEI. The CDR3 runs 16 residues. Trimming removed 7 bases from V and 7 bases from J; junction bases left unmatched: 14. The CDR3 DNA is TGTGCCAGCACCCTAAGGGGAGGACAGGGGCTGAATGAGCAGTTCTTC. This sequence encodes CASTLRGGQGLNEQFF.

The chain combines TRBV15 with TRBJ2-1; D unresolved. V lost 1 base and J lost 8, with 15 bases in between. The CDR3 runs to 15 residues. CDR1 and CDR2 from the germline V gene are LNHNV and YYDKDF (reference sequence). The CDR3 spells CATSRAPLTDDEQFF. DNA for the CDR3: TGTGCCACCAGCAGAGCTCCGCTGACTGACGATGAGCAGTTCTTC.

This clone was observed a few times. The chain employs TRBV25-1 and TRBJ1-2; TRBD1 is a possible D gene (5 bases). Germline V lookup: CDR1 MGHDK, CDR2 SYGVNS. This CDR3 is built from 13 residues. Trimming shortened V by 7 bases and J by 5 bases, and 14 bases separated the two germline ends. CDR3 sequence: CASTTTAQYGYTF. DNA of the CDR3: TGTGCCAGCACTACGACAGCACAATATGGCTACACCTTC.

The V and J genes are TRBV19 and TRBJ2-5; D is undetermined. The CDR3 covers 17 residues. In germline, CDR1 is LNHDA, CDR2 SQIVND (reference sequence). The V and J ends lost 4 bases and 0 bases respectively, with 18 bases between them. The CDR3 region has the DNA TGTGCCAGTAGTACCTATCAACAGCGAGAGTACCAAGAGACCCAGTACTTC. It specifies CASSTYQQREYQETQYF.

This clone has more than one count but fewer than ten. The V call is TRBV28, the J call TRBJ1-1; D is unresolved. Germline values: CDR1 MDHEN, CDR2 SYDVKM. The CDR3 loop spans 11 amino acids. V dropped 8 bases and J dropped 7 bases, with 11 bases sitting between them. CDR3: CASPKRGEAFF. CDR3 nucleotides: TGTGCCAGCCCAAAGCGGGGTGAAGCTTTCTTT.

CDR3 DNA sequence: TGTGCCTGGAGTGTTACTACAGGCAGCACTGAAGCTTTCTTT. Translated: CAWSVTTGSTEAFF. The genes are TRBV30 and TRBJ1-1; the D gene is possibly TRBD1 (5 bases). This CDR3 comprises 14 residues. Germline V gene lookup returns CDR1 GTSNPN and CDR2 SVGIG (reference sequence). V was shortened by 0 bases and J by 4 bases, with 12 bases between the two germline ends.

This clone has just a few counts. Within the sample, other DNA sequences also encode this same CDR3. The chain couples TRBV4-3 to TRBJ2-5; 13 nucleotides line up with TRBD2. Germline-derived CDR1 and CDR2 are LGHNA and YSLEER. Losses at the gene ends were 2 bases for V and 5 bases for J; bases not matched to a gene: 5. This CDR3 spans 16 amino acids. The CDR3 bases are TGCGCCAGCAGCCAACGGACTAGCGGGAGCACGGAGACCCAGTACTTC. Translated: CASSQRTSGSTETQYF.

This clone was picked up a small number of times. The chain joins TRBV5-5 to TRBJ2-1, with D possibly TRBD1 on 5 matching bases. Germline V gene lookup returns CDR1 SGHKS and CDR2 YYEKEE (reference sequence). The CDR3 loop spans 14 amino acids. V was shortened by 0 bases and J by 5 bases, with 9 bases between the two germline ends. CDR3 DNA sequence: TGTGCCAGCAGCTTGGTACAGGTTGACAATGAGCAGTTCTTC. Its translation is CASSLVQVDNEQFF.

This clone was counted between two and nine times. The CDR3 spells CASSLEGRGEPQHF. The CDR3, as DNA: TGCGCCAGCAGCCTAGAGGGCAGGGGTGAGCCCCAGCATTTT. The gene calls are TRBV5-1 and TRBJ1-5; D possibly corresponds to TRBD1 (6 bases). The germline V gene has CDR1 SGHRS and CDR2 YFSETQ. The CDR3 sequence is 14 residues long. V gave up 4 bases and J gave up 8 bases, with 16 bases separating them.

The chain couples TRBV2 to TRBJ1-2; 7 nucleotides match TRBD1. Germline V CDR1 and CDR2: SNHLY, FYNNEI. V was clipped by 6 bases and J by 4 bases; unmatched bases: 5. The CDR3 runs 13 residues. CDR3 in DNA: TGTGCCAGCAGCGCGTACAGGGGCTATGGCTACACCTTC. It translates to CASSAYRGYGYTF.

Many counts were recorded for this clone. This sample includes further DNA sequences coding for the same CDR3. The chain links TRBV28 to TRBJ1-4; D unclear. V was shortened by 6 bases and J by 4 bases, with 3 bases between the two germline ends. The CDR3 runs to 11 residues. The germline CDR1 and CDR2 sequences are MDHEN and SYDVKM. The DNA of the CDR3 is TGTGCCAGCAGGTTTAATGAAAAACTGTTTTTT. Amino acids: CASRFNEKLFF.